This is a list of T cell receptor beta chains from one sample in a study of control samples from healthy donors and cancer patients. TCRdb's table, derived via immunoSEQ multiplex PCR, lists solely in-frame clones and lacks some. The repertoire holds around 100,000 clones, with about 88% as singletons. Sequencing input: blood. The source of these receptors is a woman between 50 and 59 years old in good health. CDR3s include the opening cysteine and the closing phenylalanine or tryptophan. D genes are given only for firm matches. Not all rows give a size; the values are once, few, many and, for expanded clones, a class.

NA	NA	TRBJ1-1	TRBV4-3	TGCGCCAGCAGCCAAGCCTACCGGGACACTCTATCTTGTCGTTTT	CASSQAYRDTLSCRF
NA	NA	TRBJ2-7	TRBV15	TGTGCCACCAGCTCCAGTCCGGGGGAGAAGCAGTACTTC	CATSSSPGEKQYF
TRBD2	NA	TRBJ2-1	TRBV7-3	TGTGCCAGCAGCGCGCCCAGCGGGGGGACCTACAATGAGCAGTTCTTC	CASSAPSGGTYNEQFF
NA	NA	TRBJ2-2	TRBV6-5	TGTGCCAGCAGTTACGATGGCACCGGGAACACCGGGGAGCTGTTTTTT	CASSYDGTGNTGELFF
NA	NA	TRBJ2-5	TRBV24-1	TGTGCCACCAGTGACCCGACTAGAGGTCAAGAGACCCAGTACTTC	CATSDPTRGQETQYF
NA	once	TRBJ1-1	TRBV3-1/TRBV3-2	TGTGCCAGCAGCTTCGGGACACACACTGAAGCTTTCTTT	CASSFGTHTEAFF
TRBD2	NA	TRBJ2-1	TRBV28	TGTGCCAGCAGTTTATTCCTCGTCCTAGCGGGGGGTTCGGATGAGCAGTTCTTC	CASSLFLVLAGGSDEQFF
NA	NA	TRBJ1-5	TRBV18	TGTGCCAGCTCCCCGTCGGGGGGGGCCGGCAATCAGCCCCAGCATTTT	CASSPSGGAGNQPQHF
NA	NA	TRBJ1-1	TRBV10-3	TGTGCCATCAGTGTCGGGCAGGGGATGAACACTGAAGCTTTCTTT	CAISVGQGMNTEAFF
NA	few	TRBJ1-5	TRBV6-6	TGTGCCAGCAGTTACGTCGTCGGGGGGCCCCAGCATTTT	CASSYVVGGPQHF
TRBD2	NA	TRBJ2-1	TRBV5-1	TGCGCCAGCAGCCCGGGACTAGCGGGAGGAAGCAATGAGCAGTTCTTC	CASSPGLAGGSNEQFF
NA	NA	TRBJ2-1	TRBV18	TGTGCCACTCAAACCGGGCAAAACTCCTACAATGAGCAGTTCTTC	CATQTGQNSYNEQFF
NA	NA	TRBJ2-1	TRBV11-2	TGTGCCAGCAGCTTAGTCGCCAGGGCGAATGAGCAGTTCTTC	CASSLVARANEQFF
NA	NA	TRBJ1-1	TRBV29-1	TGCAGCCGCGGGGGAAGGGTAGGGTCCACTGAAGCTTTCTTT	CSRGGRVGSTEAFF
TRBD1	NA	TRBJ2-5	TRBV20-1	TGCAGCACAGACAGGGGTGAGACCCAGTACTTC	CSTDRGETQYF
NA	NA	TRBJ1-1	TRBV19	TGTGCCAGTAGGCATAGGGGAACTAAAGCTTTCTTT	CASRHRGTKAFF
TRBD1	NA	TRBJ2-1	TRBV2	TGTGCCAGCAGTCCCGGGACAGACAATGAGCAGTTCTTC	CASSPGTDNEQFF
NA	NA	TRBJ2-5	TRBV5-6	TGTGCCAGCAGCATAGGGGGGATTCTTGAGACCCAGTACTTC	CASSIGGILETQYF
NA	few	TRBJ1-2	TRBV18	TGTGCCGGACACCAACCGAATAACTATGGCTACACCTTC	CAGHQPNNYGYTF
NA	NA	TRBJ2-3	TRBV7-9	TGTGCCAGCAGCTCCTGGTCGGGGGCGGCAGATACGCAGTATTTT	CASSSWSGAADTQYF
NA	NA	TRBJ2-5	TRBV19	TGTGCCAGTAGTCTCCGGGACCAAGAGACCCAGTACTTC	CASSLRDQETQYF
NA	NA	TRBJ1-6	TRBV19	TGTGCCAGTAGTACCAGGGACCTAAAAAATATTTCCTATAATTCACCCCTCCACTTT	CASSTRDLKNISYNSPLHF